This TCR beta chain emerged from a study of liver allograft versus peripheral blood T cells. Study context: Transplanted-liver T cell receptor repertoires were compared with recipients' peripheral blood repertoires.

TCRdb reanalysed the reads using MiXCR and keeps one entry per CDR3 protein. Here the sample spans about 16,000 distinct CDR3 sequences, more than 20% being singletons. This clonotype has just a few counts. What it binds is unknown. Study-level results: Reportedly, the T cell receptor repertoires present inside liver allografts differed from those in peripheral blood.

Germline CDR1 is SGHNT and CDR2 is YYREEE (reference sequence). This CDR3 comprises 15 residues. V shed 4 bases and J 5 bases; nucleotides not matched to a gene: 9. The source is a human patient who had a liver transplant. Some T cells may arise from the graft donor. V gene TRBV5-4 combines with J gene TRBJ2-5; TRBD2 matches 9 bases. CDR3 in DNA: TGTGCCAGCAGCCCAGAAGCGGGAGGAGGGGAGACCCAGTACTTC. Its translation: CASSPEAGGGETQYF.